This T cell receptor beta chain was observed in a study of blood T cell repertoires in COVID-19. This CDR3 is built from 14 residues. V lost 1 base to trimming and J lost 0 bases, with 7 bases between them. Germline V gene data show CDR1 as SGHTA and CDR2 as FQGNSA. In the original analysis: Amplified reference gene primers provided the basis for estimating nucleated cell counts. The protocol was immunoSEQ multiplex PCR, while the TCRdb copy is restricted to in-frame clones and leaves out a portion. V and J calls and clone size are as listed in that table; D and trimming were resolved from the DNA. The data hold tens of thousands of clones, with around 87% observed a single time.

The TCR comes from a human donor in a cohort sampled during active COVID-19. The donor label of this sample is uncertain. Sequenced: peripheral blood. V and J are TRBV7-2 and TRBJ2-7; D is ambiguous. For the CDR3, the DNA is TGTGCCAGCAGCTTAGTCGCGTACTCCTACGAGCAGTACTTC. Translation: CASSLVAYSYEQYF. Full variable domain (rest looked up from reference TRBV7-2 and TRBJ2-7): GAGVSQSPSNKVTEKGKDVELRCDPISGHTALYWYRQSLGQGLEFLIYFQGNSAPDKSGLPSDRFSAERTGGSVSTLTIQRTQQEDSAVYLCASSLVAYSYEQYFGPGTRLTVT.